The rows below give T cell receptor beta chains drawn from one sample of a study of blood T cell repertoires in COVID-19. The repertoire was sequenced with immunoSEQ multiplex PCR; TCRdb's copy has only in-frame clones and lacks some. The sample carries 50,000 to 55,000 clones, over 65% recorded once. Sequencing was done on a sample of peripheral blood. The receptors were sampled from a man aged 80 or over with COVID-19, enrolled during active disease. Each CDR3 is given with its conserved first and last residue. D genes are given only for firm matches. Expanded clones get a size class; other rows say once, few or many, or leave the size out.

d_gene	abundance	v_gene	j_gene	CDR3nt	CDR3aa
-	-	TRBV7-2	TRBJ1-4	TGTGCCAGCAGCTTAGCCCCTACTCCTCGAGGTGAAAAACTGTTTTTT	CASSLAPTPRGEKLFF
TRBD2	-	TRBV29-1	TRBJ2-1	TGCAGCGTTGATGGACGGGGGGACCACTCCTACAATGAGCAGTTCTTC	CSVDGRGDHSYNEQFF
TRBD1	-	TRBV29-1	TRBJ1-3	TGCAGCGGCCGGACAGGGGGCCGGAACACCATATATTTT	CSGRTGGRNTIYF
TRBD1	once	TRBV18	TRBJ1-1	TGTGCCAGCTCGCCCGACAGGGGCGCTGAAGCTTTCTTT	CASSPDRGAEAFF
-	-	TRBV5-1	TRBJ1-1	TGCGCCAGCAGGGATCCCCGACGGACTAACACTGAAGCTTTCTTT	CASRDPRRTNTEAFF
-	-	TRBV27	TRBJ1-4	TGTGCCAGCGGGCCGGCAGGGTCACATGAAAAACTGTTTTTT	CASGPAGSHEKLFF
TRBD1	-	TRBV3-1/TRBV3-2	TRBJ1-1	TGTGCCAGCAGCCTTCCACGACAGGGTAGGACTGAAGCTTTCTTT	CASSLPRQGRTEAFF
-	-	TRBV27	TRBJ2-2	TGTGCCAGCAGGGCCGGAATAGCGGTAAACACCGGGGAGCTGTTTTTT	CASRAGIAVNTGELFF
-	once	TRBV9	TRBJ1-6	TGTGCCAGCAGCGTATGGGGAGATGATTCACCCCTCCACTTT	CASSVWGDDSPLHF
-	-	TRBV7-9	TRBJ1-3	TGTGCCAGCAGCCCCGAATTGTATCGCAGCGCTGCCTCTGGAAACACCATATATTTT	CASSPELYRSAASGNTIYF
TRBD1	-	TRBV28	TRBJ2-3	TGTGCCAGCAAGGAGACAGGGGGCACAGATACGCAGTATTTT	CASKETGGTDTQYF
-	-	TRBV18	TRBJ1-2	TGTGCCAGCTCACCAAGTGGGGCAGACTTCGGAGGCTACACCTTC	CASSPSGADFGGYTF
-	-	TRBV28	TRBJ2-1	TGTGCCAGCAGTTCCCTATTCTCCTACAATGAGCAGTTCTTC	CASSSLFSYNEQFF
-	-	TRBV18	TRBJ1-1	TGTGCCAGCTCACCACAACGGGACACTGAAGCTTTCTTT	CASSPQRDTEAFF
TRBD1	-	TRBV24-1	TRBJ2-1	TGTGCCACCAGTGATTTTGACAGGGGGTCCTACAATGAGCAGTTCTTC	CATSDFDRGSYNEQFF
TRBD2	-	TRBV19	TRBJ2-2	TGTGCCAGTAGTACCCTCGGGACTAGCGGAAACACCGGGGAGCTGTTTTTT	CASSTLGTSGNTGELFF
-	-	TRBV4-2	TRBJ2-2	TGTGCCAGCAGCCCAAGAGGTGAGGGATCCGGGGAGCTGTTTTTT	CASSPRGEGSGELFF
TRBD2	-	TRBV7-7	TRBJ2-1	TGTGCCAGCAGCCCAGCGGGAGGGTCCTACAATGAGCAGTTCTTC	CASSPAGGSYNEQFF
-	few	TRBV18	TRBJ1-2	TGTGCCAGCTCACCACAATTACAGGGTGACTATGGCTACACCTTC	CASSPQLQGDYGYTF
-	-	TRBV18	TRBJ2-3	TGTGCCAGCTCACTAGACGTGGCGGGGGATACGCAGTATTTT	CASSLDVAGDTQYF
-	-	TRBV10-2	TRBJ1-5	TGCGCCAGCGGGGACACCCGAAGACAACGGCCCCAGCATTTT	CASGDTRRQRPQHF
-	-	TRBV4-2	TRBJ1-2	TGTGCCAGCAGCCCTCATGGCACAGAAGGCTACACCTTC	CASSPHGTEGYTF
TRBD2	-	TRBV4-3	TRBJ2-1	TGCGCCAGCAGCCAAGTCTCGGGACTAGCGGGGCTCCCCGCCTACAATGAGCAGTTCTTC	CASSQVSGLAGLPAYNEQFF
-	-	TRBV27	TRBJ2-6	TGTGCCAGCAGTTTCTCTAGTCCTGGGGCCAACGTCCTGACTTTC	CASSFSSPGANVLTF